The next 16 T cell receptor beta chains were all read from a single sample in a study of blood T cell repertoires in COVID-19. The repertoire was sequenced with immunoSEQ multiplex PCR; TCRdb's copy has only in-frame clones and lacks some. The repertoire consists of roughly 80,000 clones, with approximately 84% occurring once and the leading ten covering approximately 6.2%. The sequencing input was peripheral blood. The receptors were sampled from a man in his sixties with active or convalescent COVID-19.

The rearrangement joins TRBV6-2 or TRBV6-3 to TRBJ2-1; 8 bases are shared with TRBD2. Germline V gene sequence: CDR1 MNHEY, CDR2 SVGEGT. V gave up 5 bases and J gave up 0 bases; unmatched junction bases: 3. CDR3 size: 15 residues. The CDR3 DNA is TGTGCCAGCAGTGCCGGGGGGGCCTCCTACAATGAGCAGTTCTTC. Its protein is CASSAGGASYNEQFF.

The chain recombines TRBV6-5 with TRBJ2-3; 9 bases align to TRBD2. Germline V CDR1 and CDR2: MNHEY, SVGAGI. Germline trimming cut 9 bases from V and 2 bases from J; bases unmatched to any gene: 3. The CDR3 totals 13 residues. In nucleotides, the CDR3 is TGTGCCAGGAGCGGGGGGCCCACAGATACGCAGTATTTT. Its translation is CARSGGPTDTQYF.

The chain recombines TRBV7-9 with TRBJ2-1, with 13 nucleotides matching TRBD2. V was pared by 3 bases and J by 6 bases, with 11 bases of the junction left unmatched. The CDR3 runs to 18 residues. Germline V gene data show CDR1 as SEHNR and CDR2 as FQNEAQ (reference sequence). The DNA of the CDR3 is TGTGCCAGCAGCTTGCCTTTTAGACTAGCGGGGGGCCGCAATGAGCAGTTCTTC. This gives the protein CASSLPFRLAGGRNEQFF.

Here the CDR3 DNA reads TGTGCCAGCGGATCCTTGACAGGGAACACTGAAGCTTTCTTT. Residues: CASGSLTGNTEAFF. V is TRBV7-9 and J is TRBJ1-1; perhaps TRBD1 as D (6 bases). The germline gives CDR1 SEHNR, CDR2 FQNEAQ (reference sequence). The ends were cut back, 8 bases at V and 1 base at J, with 14 bases in the middle. The CDR3 spans 14 residues.

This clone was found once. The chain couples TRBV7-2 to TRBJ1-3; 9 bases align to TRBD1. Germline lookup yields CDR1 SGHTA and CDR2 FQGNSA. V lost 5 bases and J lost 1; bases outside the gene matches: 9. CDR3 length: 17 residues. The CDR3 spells CASSVTGGGLSGNTIYF. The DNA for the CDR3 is TGTGCCAGCAGCGTCACAGGGGGCGGGCTTTCTGGAAACACCATATATTTT.

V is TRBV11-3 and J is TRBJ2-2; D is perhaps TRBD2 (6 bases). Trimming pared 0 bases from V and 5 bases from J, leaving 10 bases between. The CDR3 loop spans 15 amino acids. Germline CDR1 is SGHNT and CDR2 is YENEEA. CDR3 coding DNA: TGTGCCAGCAGCTTAGATGGGGGGTTAACCGGGGAGCTGTTTTTT. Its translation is CASSLDGGLTGELFF. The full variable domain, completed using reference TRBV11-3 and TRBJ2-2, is EAGVVQSPRYKIIEKKQPVAFWCNPISGHNTLYWYLQNLGQGPELLIRYENEEAVDDSQLPKDRFSAERLKGVDSTLKIQPAELGDSAVYLCASSLDGGLTGELFFGEGSRLTVL.

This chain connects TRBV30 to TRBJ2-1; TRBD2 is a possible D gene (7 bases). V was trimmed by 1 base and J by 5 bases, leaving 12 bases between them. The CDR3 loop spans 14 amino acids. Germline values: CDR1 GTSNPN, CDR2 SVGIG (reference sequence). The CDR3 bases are TGTGCCTGGAGTGAAACGGGGGGCAACAATGAGCAGTTCTTC. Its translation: CAWSETGGNNEQFF.

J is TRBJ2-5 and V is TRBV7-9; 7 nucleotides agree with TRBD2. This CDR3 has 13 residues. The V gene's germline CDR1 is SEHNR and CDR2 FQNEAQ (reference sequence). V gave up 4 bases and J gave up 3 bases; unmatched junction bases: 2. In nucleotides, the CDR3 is TGTGCCAGCAGCTCGGCGGGGGAAGAGACCCAGTACTTC. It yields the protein CASSSAGEETQYF.

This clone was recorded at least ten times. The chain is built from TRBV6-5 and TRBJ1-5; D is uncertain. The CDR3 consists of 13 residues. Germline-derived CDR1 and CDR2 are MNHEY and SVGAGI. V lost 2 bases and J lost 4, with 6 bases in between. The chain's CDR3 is CASSYDKNQPQHF. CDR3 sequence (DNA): TGTGCCAGCAGTTACGACAAGAATCAGCCCCAGCATTTT.

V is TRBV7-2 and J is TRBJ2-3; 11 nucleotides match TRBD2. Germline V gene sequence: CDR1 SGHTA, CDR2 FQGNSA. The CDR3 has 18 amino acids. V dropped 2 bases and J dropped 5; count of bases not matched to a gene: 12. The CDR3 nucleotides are TGTGCCAGCAGCTTAATCGGGGATAGCGGGGGGGCTTTAGATACGCAGTATTTT. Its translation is CASSLIGDSGGALDTQYF. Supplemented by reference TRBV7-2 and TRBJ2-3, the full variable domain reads GAGVSQSPSNKVTEKGKDVELRCDPISGHTALYWYRQSLGQGLEFLIYFQGNSAPDKSGLPSDRFSAERTGGSVSTLTIQRTQQEDSAVYLCASSLIGDSGGALDTQYFGPGTRLTVL.

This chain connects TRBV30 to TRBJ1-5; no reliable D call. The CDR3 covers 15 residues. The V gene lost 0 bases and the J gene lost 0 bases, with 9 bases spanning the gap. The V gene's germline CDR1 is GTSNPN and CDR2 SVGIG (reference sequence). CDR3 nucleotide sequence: TGTGCCTGGAGTGTACCGGGGAATAGCAATCAGCCCCAGCATTTT. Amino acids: CAWSVPGNSNQPQHF.

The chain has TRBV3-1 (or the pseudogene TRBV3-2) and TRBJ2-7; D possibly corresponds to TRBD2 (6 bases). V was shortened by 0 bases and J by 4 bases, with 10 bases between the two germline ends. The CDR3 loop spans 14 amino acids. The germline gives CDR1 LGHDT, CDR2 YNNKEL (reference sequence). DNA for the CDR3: TGTGCCAGCAGCCAAGATCCCCGGGGGTACGAGCAGTACTTC. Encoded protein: CASSQDPRGYEQYF.

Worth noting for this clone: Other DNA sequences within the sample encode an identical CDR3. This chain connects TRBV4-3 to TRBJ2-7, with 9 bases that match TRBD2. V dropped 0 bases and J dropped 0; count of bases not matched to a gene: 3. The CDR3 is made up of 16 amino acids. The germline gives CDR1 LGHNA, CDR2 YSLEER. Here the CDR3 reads CASSQDLAGYSYEQYF. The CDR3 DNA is TGCGCCAGCAGCCAAGATCTAGCGGGGTACTCCTACGAGCAGTACTTC.

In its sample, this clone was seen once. The CDR3 spells CASSSVSPLHF. The CDR3 DNA reads as TGTGCCAGCAGCTCAGTGTCACCCCTCCACTTT. The chain joins TRBV11-2 to TRBJ1-6; D remains ambiguous. The CDR3 runs 11 residues. Germline loops: CDR1 SGHAT, CDR2 FQNNGV. Deletions cut 4 bases from V and 10 bases from J, with 5 bases between.

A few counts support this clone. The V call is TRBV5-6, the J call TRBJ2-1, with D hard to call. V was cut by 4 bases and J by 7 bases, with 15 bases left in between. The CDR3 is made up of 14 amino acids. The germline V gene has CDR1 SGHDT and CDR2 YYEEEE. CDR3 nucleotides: TGTGCCAGCAGCCTAAGGATTACGGAGAATGAGCAGTTCTTC. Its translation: CASSLRITENEQFF.

The CDR3 DNA reads as TGTGCCAGCAGCCCCGGGGGATGGGGCACAGATACGCAGTATTTT. Residues: CASSPGGWGTDTQYF. The chain combines TRBV6-2 or TRBV6-3 with TRBJ2-3, with a tentative D call TRBD2 (6 bases). In germline, CDR1 is MNHEY, CDR2 SVGEGT. Trimming took off 6 bases at V and 1 base at J, with 14 bases between the two ends. This CDR3 is built from 15 residues.